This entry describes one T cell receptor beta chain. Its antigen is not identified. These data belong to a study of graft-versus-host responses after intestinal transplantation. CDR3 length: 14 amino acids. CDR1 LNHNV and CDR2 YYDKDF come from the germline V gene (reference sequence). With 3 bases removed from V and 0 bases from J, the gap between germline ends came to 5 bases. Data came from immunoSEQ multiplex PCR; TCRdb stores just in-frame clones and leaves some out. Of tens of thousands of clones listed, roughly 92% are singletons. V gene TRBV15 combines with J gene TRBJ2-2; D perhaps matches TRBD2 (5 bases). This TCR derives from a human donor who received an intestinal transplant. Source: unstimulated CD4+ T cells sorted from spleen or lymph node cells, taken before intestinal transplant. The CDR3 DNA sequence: TGTGCCACCAGCAGGAGGGCGAACACCGGGGAGCTGTTTTTT. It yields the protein CATSRRANTGELFF.